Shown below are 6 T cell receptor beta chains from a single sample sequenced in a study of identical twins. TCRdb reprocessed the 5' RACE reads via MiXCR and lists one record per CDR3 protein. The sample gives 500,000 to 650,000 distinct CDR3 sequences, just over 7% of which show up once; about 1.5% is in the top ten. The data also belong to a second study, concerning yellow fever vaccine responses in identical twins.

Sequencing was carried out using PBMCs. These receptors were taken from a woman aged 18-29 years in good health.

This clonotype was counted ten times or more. The CDR3 DNA reads TGTGCCAGCAGCCCCATGGGGCATACGGAAGCTTTCTTT. Amino acid sequence: CASSPMGHTEAFF. The gene calls are TRBV14 and TRBJ1-1, with D perhaps matching TRBD1 (5 bases). Per germline, CDR1 SGHDN and CDR2 FVKESK. The length of the CDR3 is 13 residues. V lost 4 bases and J lost 8, with 14 bases in between. Filled out from reference TRBV14 and TRBJ1-1, the complete variable domain reads EAGVTQFPSHSVIEKGQTVTLRCDPISGHDNLYWYRRVMGKEIKFLLHFVKESKQDESGMPNNRFLAERTGGTYSTLKVQPAELEDSGVYFCASSPMGHTEAFFGQGTRLTVV.

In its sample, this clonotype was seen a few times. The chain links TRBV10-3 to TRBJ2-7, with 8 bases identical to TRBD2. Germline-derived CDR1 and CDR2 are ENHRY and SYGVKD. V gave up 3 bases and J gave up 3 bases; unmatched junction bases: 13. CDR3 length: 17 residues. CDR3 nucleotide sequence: TGTGCCATCAGTGAACGGGTTGGAACTAGCGGCAGCTACGAGCAGTACTTC. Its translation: CAISERVGTSGSYEQYF.

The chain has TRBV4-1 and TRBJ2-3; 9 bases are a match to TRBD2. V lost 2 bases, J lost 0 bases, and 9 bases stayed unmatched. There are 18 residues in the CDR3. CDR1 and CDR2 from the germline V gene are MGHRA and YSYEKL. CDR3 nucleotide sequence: TGCGCCAGCAGCCAAAGAGAGACTAGCGGCTTAAGCACAGATACGCAGTATTTT. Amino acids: CASSQRETSGLSTDTQYF.

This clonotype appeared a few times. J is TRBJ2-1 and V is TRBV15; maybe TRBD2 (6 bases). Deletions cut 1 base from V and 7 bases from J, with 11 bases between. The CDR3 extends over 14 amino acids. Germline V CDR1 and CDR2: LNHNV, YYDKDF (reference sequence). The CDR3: CATSRGLARNEQFF. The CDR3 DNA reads TGTGCCACCAGCAGAGGGCTAGCGAGAAATGAGCAGTTCTTC. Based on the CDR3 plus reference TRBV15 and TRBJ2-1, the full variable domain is DAMVIQNPRYQVTQFGKPVTLSCSQTLNHNVMYWYQQKSSQAPKLLFHYYDKDFNNEADTPDNFQSRRPNTSFCFLDIRSPGLGDTAMYLCATSRGLARNEQFFGPGTRLTVL.

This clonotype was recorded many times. The DNA of the CDR3 is TGCAGTGCTAGCGGGACAGGGGGATATCAGCCCCAGCATTTT. It encodes CSASGTGGYQPQHF. J is TRBJ1-5 and V is TRBV20-1; 11 nucleotides agree with TRBD1. The CDR3 loop spans 14 amino acids. Germline V gives CDR1 DFQATT, CDR2 SNEGSKA (reference sequence). Germline trimming cut 3 bases from V and 5 bases from J; bases unmatched to any gene: 3.

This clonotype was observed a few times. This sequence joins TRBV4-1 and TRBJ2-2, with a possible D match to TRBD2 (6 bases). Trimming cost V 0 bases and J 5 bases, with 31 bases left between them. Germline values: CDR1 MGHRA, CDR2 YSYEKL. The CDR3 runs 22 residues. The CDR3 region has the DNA TGCGCCAGCAGCCAAGAGCTTTCGGAGTGGAGGGAATGGATTCGTGGGACCGGGGAGCTGTTTTTT. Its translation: CASSQELSEWREWIRGTGELFF.